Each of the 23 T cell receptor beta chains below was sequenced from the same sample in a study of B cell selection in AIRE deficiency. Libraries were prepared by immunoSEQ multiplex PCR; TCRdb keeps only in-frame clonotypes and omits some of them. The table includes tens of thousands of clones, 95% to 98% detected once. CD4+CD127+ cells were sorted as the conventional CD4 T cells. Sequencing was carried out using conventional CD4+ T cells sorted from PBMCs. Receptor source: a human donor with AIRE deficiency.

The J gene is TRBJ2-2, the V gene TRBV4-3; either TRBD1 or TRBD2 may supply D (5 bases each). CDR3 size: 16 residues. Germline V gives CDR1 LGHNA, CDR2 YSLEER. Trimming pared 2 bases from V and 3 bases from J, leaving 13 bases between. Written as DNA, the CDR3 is TGCGCCAGCAGCCAAACGGATGTGGGGGACACCGGGGAGCTGTTTTTT. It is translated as CASSQTDVGDTGELFF.

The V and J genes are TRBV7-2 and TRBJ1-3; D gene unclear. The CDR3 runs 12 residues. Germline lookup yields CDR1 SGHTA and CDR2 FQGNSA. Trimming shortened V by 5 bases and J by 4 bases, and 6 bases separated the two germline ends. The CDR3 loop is CASSQRGNTIYF. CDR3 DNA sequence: TGTGCCAGCAGCCAGCGAGGAAACACCATATATTTT.

CDR3 nucleotides: TGTGCCAGCACCCGCTCAGGGGACACCGGGGAGCTGTTTTTT. Translation gives CASTRSGDTGELFF. J is TRBJ2-2 and V is TRBV11-3, with TRBD1 as a possible D gene (6 bases). Trimming removed 7 bases at V and 3 bases at J, with 12 bases between. CDR1 and CDR2 from the germline V gene are SGHNT and YENEEA. The CDR3 totals 14 residues.

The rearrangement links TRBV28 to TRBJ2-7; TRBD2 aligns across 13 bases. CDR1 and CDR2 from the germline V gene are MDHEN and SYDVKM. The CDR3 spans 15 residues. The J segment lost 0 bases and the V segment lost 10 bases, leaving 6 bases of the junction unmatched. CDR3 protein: CATGTSGIGSYEQYF. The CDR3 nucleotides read TGTGCCACCGGGACTAGCGGGATAGGCTCCTACGAGCAGTACTTC.

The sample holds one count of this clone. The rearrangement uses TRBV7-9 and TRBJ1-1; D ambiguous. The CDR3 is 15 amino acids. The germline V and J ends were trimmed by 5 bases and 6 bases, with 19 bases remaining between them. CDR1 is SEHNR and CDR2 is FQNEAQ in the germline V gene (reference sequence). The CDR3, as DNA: TGTGCCAGCAGCCGTGAAGGAATTGGATCGGCTGAAGCTTTCTTT. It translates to CASSREGIGSAEAFF. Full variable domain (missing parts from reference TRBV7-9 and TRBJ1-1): DTGVSQNPRHKITKRGQNVTFRCDPISEHNRLYWYRQTLGQGPEFLTYFQNEAQLEKSRLLSDRFSAERPKGSFSTLEIQRTEQGDSAMYLCASSREGIGSAEAFFGQGTRLTVV.

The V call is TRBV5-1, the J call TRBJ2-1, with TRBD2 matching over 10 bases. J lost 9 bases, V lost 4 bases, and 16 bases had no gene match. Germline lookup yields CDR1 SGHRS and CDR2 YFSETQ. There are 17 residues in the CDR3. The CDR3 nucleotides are TGCGCCAGCAGCCCGAGGGGGCTAGCGGGAGAATTCAGTGAGCAGTTCTTC. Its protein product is CASSPRGLAGEFSEQFF.

The CDR3 sequence is CASSYSRVGEQYF. The CDR3 coding sequence is TGTGCCAGCAGTTACTCCAGGGTCGGCGAGCAGTACTTC. The V call is TRBV6-5, the J call TRBJ2-7; maybe TRBD1 (5 bases). CDR3 size: 13 residues. The V and J ends lost 0 bases and 6 bases respectively, with 9 bases between them. CDR1 and CDR2 (germline): MNHEY, SVGAGI.

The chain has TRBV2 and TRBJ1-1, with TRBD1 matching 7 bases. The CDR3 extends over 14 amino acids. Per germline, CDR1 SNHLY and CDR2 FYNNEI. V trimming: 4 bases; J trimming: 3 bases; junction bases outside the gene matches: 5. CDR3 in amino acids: CASSAGTAYTEAFF. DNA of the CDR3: TGTGCCAGCAGTGCCGGGACAGCATACACTGAAGCTTTCTTT.

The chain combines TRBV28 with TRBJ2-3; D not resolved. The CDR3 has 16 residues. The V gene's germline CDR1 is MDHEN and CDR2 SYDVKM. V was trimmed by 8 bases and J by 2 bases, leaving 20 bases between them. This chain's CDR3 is CASGLPTGKFTDTQYF. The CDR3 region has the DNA TGTGCCAGCGGCCTACCTACCGGCAAATTCACAGATACGCAGTATTTT.

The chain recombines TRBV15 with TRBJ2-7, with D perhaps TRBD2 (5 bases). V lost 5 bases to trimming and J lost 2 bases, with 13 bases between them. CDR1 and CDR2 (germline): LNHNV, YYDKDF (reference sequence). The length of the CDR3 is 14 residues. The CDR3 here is CATSRTGIPYEQYF. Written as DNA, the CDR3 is TGTGCCACCAGCCGGACGGGAATTCCCTACGAGCAGTACTTC.

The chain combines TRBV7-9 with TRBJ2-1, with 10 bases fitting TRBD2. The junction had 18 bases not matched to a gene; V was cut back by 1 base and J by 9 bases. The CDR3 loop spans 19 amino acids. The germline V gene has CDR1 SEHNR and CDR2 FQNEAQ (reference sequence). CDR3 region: CASSLGTGSAGGPRSEQFF. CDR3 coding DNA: TGTGCCAGCAGCTTAGGGACAGGGTCAGCGGGAGGGCCTCGGAGTGAGCAGTTCTTC.

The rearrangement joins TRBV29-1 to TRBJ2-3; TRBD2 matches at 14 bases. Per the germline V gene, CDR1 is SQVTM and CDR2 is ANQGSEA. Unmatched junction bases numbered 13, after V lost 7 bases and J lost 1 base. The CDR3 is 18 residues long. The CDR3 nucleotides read TGCAGCGGTTCGCCGGGACTAGCGGGAGTAGGGGGCACAGATACGCAGTATTTT. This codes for CSGSPGLAGVGGTDTQYF.

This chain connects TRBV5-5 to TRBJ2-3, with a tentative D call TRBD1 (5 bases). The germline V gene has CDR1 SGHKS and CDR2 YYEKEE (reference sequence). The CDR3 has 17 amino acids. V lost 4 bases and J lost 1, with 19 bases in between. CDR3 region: CASSLKPRQYGTDTQYF. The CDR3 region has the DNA TGTGCCAGCAGCCTAAAACCGAGACAGTACGGCACAGATACGCAGTATTTT. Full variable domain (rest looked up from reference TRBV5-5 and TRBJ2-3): DAGVTQSPTHLIKTRGQQVTLRCSPISGHKSVSWYQQVLGQGPQFIFQYYEKEERGRGNFPDRFSARQFPNYSSELNVNALLLGDSALYLCASSLKPRQYGTDTQYFGPGTRLTVL.

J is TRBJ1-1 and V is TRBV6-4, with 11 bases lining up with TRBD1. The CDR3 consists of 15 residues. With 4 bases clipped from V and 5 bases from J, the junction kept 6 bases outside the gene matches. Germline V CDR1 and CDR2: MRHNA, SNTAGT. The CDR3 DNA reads TGTGCCAGCAGTGCCGGGACAGGGGGTGGAACTGAAGCTTTCTTT. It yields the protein CASSAGTGGGTEAFF.

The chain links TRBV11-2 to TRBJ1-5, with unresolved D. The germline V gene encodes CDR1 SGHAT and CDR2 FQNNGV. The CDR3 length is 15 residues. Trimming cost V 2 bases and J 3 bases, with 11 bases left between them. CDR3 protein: CASSLSGQLNQPQHF. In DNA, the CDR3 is TGTGCCAGCAGCTTAAGCGGGCAGCTCAATCAGCCCCAGCATTTT.

The CDR3 here is CASSFGTSVSYEQYF. The CDR3 bases are TGCGCCAGCAGCTTCGGGACTAGCGTGTCCTACGAGCAGTACTTC. The rearrangement uses TRBV5-1 and TRBJ2-7; 10 bases line up with TRBD2. The CDR3 sequence is 15 residues long. V lost 2 bases to trimming and J lost 1 base; unmatched junction nucleotides: 3. Looked up from germline, CDR1 is SGHRS and CDR2 is YFSETQ.

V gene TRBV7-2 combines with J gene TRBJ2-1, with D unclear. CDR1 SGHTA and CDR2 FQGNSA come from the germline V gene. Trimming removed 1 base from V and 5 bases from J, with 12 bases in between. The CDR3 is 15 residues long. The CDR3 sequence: CASSLVSRVNNEQFF. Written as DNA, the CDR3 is TGTGCCAGCAGCTTAGTAAGTCGAGTCAACAATGAGCAGTTCTTC.

The CDR3 bases are TGTGCCACCCTGAGCCGCCACGGGCCAGGGGTTTCGGGACTCTATGGCTACACCTTC. This sequence encodes CATLSRHGPGVSGLYGYTF. V is TRBV28 and J is TRBJ1-2, with a weak D call TRBD1 (6 bases). CDR1 MDHEN and CDR2 SYDVKM come from the germline V gene. The V end lost 10 bases, the J end lost 4 bases, and 34 bases lay between the germline ends. The CDR3 loop spans 19 amino acids.

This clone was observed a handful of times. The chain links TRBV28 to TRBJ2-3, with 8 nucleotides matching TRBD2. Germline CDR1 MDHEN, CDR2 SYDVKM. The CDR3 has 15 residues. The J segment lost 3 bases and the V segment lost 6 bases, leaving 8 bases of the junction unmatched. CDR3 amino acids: CASRTPGRGTDTQYF. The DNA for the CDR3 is TGTGCCAGCAGGACACCCGGGAGGGGGACAGATACGCAGTATTTT.

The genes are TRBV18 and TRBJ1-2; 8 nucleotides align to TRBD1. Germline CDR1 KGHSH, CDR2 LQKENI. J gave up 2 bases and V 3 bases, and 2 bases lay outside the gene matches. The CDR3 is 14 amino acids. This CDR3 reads CASSPRDRNYGYTF. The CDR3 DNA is TGTGCCAGCTCACCCAGGGACAGGAACTATGGCTACACCTTC.

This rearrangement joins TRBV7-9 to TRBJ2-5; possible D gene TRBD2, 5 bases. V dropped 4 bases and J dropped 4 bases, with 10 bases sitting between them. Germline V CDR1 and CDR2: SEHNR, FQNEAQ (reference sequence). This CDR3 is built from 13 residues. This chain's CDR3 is CASSSRGRETQYF. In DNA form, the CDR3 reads TGTGCCAGCAGCTCTCGAGGGAGAGAGACCCAGTACTTC.

CDR3 loop: CASTQGARRYGYTF. The CDR3 coding sequence is TGTGCCAGCACCCAGGGGGCGCGAAGGTATGGCTACACCTTC. The J gene is TRBJ1-2, the V gene TRBV28; 8 bases map to TRBD1. V lost 7 bases to trimming and J lost 5 bases; unmatched junction nucleotides: 9. CDR3 size: 14 residues. The germline CDR1 and CDR2 sequences are MDHEN and SYDVKM.

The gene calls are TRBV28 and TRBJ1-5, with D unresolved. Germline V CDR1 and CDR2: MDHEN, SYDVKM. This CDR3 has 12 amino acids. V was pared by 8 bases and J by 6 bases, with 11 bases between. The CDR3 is CASGSVGQPQHF. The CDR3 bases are TGTGCCAGCGGATCCGTAGGTCAGCCCCAGCATTTT.